Listed below are T cell receptor beta chains from one sample, sequenced in a study of identical twins. TCRdb used MiXCR to reprocess the 5' RACE reads, holding one entry per CDR3 protein. The sample lists more than 400,000 distinct CDR3 sequences, approximately 16% occurring once. The same specimen was also included in a second study, on yellow fever vaccine responses in identical twins.

The sample comprised CD4+ T cells sorted from blood. All receptors come from a young woman in good health. CDR3s include the opening cysteine and the closing phenylalanine or tryptophan. A D gene is named only where the DNA matches it firmly. Only part of the rows carry a size: once, few, many, or a class if the clone is expanded.

V gene,clone size,D gene,J gene,CDR3 protein,CDR3 DNA
TRBV10-3,many,NA,TRBJ2-7,CAISDAGARNEQYF,TGTGCCATCAGTGATGCGGGGGCGAGGAACGAGCAGTACTTC
TRBV2,many,TRBD1,TRBJ2-2,CASKGQETNTGELFF,TGTGCCAGCAAGGGACAGGAAACGAACACCGGGGAGCTGTTTTTT
TRBV7-6,NA,NA,TRBJ1-1,CASSLRGTQNTEAFF,TGTGCCAGCAGCTTACGAGGGACACAGAACACTGAAGCTTTCTTT
TRBV3-1,NA,NA,TRBJ2-1,CASSQDLGDYNEQFF,TGTGCCAGCAGCCAAGATTTGGGCGACTACAATGAGCAGTTCTTC
TRBV10-2,NA,NA,TRBJ2-3,CARPTDGTDTQYF,TGCGCCAGGCCCACGGATGGCACAGATACGCAGTATTTT
TRBV5-1,NA,NA,TRBJ2-2,CASRGTMNTGELFF,TGCGCCAGCAGGGGGACAATGAACACCGGGGAGCTGTTTTTT
TRBV5-1,few,TRBD1,TRBJ2-1,CASSSGQGMDEQFF,TGCGCCAGCAGCTCGGGACAGGGTATGGATGAGCAGTTCTTC
TRBV29-1,NA,TRBD2,TRBJ2-7,CSAPGGTPISYEQYF,TGCAGCGCCCCCGGGGGGACGCCAATATCCTACGAGCAGTACTTC
TRBV20-1,NA,TRBD1,TRBJ2-3,CSASWTGDNTDTQYF,TGCAGTGCTAGCTGGACAGGGGACAACACAGATACGCAGTATTTT
TRBV4-1,few,NA,TRBJ1-2,CASSQDMMGGYTF,TGCGCCAGCAGCCAAGATATGATGGGAGGCTACACCTTC
TRBV29-1,few,NA,TRBJ2-1,CSVGLDHEAGNEQFF,TGCAGCGTTGGACTAGACCATGAGGCGGGGAATGAGCAGTTCTTC
TRBV7-6,NA,NA,TRBJ2-2,CASSPLTDAGELFF,TGTGCCAGCAGCCCCCTCACCGACGCCGGGGAGCTGTTTTTT
TRBV6-1,NA,NA,TRBJ1-3,CASKQGSPGNTIYF,TGTGCGTCTAAACAGGGAAGTCCGGGAAACACCATATATTTT
TRBV9,few,NA,TRBJ1-1,CASSGRGFGGAYTEAFF,TGTGCCAGCAGCGGTAGGGGTTTCGGGGGGGCCTACACTGAAGCTTTCTTT
TRBV12-3/TRBV12-4,NA,TRBD2,TRBJ2-5,CASRRTSGGMETQYF,TGTGCCAGCAGAAGGACTAGCGGGGGGATGGAGACCCAGTACTTC
TRBV5-5,NA,TRBD1,TRBJ1-2,CASSLQGGEISGYTF,TGTGCCAGCAGCTTACAGGGGGGAGAGATAAGTGGCTACACCTTC